These 17 T cell receptor beta chains were sequenced from one sample in a study of CD8+CD57+ T cells in acquired aplastic anemia. TCR beta VDJ and CDR3 profiles were obtained from a genomic DNA template. A single record per CDR3 protein comes from TCRdb applying MiXCR to the reads. The table shows about 180,000 distinct CDR3 sequences, with 40% to 55% occurring only once. The specimen was sorted CD4+, CD8+, or CD8+CD57+ T cells (not recorded which) from PBMCs. Source of these receptors: a human donor in good health.

This clonotype was counted many times. This chain joins TRBV10-3 and TRBJ2-3, with 7 bases fitting TRBD2. The junction had 3 bases not matched to a gene; V was cut back by 5 bases and J by 1 base. The length of the CDR3 is 14 residues. CDR1 and CDR2 (germline): ENHRY, SYGVKD. The CDR3 DNA reads TGTGCCATCAGTAGAAGCGGGGGCACAGATACGCAGTATTTT. Its protein product is CAISRSGGTDTQYF.

Comments on this clonotype: Its ends do not fully match the called genes, so a read error is possible. The gene calls are TRBV7-9 and TRBJ2-6; D is ambiguous. This CDR3 is built from 15 residues. In germline, CDR1 is SEHNR, CDR2 FQNEAQ (reference sequence). CDR3 residues: CASSLDLLWADVLTF. CDR3 DNA sequence: TGTGCCAGCAGCTTAGACCTCTTGTGGGCCGACGTCCTGACTTTC.

J is TRBJ2-7 and V is TRBV6-6; 7 nucleotides agree with TRBD1. With 4 bases clipped from V and 1 base from J, the junction kept 4 bases outside the gene matches. CDR3 length equals 14 residues. Germline loops: CDR1 MNHNY, CDR2 SVGAGI (reference sequence). CDR3 protein: CASSFETGSYEQYF. For the CDR3, the DNA is TGTGCCAGCAGTTTTGAGACAGGGTCCTACGAGCAGTACTTC.

The chain recombines TRBV20-1 with TRBJ2-1; TRBD2 matches 7 bases. This CDR3 has 14 amino acids. The V and J ends lost 6 bases and 3 bases, in that order; junction bases with no gene match: 8. CDR1 is DFQATT, CDR2 SNEGSKA, per germline (reference sequence). CDR3 sequence (DNA): TGCAGTGCCCTTAGTGGGGGGGACTACAATGAGCAGTTCTTC. Translation gives CSALSGGDYNEQFF.

The chain links TRBV7-2 to TRBJ2-1; either TRBD1 or TRBD2 may fit D (5 bases each). Deletions cut 1 base from V and 12 bases from J, with 16 bases between. The germline gives CDR1 SGHTA, CDR2 FQGNSA. The CDR3 spans 14 residues. CDR3 residues: CASSLVGPQYGQFF. In DNA, the CDR3 is TGTGCCAGCAGCTTAGTGGGACCCCAGTATGGGCAGTTCTTC.

This clonotype was picked up many times. The chain is built from TRBV20-1 and TRBJ2-7; TRBD1 matches at 8 bases. CDR3 length: 17 residues. V shed 4 bases and J 0 bases; nucleotides not matched to a gene: 14. The germline V gene has CDR1 DFQATT and CDR2 SNEGSKA (reference sequence). CDR3 protein: CSATPLIRTGNSYEQYF. In DNA, the CDR3 is TGCAGTGCTACTCCCCTCATCCGGACAGGGAACTCCTACGAGCAGTACTTC.

Concerning this clonotype itself: Mismatch with germline at one junction end may stem from a read error. In DNA, the CDR3 is TGTGCCAGCGGTGAACGACAGGGGGCCCCAGATACGCAGTATTTT. Its translation: CASGERQGAPDTQYF. The chain carries TRBV6-1 and TRBJ2-3; 10 bases line up with TRBD1. There are 15 residues in the CDR3. In germline, CDR1 is MNHNS, CDR2 SASEGT.

This chain joins TRBV2 and TRBJ2-7; D is unresolved. The CDR3 is 13 residues long. Trimming pared 4 bases from V and 4 bases from J, leaving 11 bases between. Germline loops: CDR1 SNHLY, CDR2 FYNNEI. The CDR3 is CASSAGLGYEQYF. CDR3 nucleotides: TGTGCCAGCAGTGCTGGGTTAGGTTACGAGCAGTACTTC.

The CDR3 DNA is TGTGCCAGCAGCTTAAGGGTTACTGAAGCTTTCTTT. Its protein product is CASSLRVTEAFF. The chain has TRBV11-2 and TRBJ1-1, with D unresolved. V dropped 2 bases and J dropped 5 bases, with 6 bases sitting between them. CDR1 is SGHAT, CDR2 FQNNGV, per germline. The CDR3 loop spans 12 amino acids.

The chain combines TRBV20-1 with TRBJ1-1; D unresolved. This CDR3 has 13 amino acids. V lost 3 bases to trimming and J lost 0 bases, with 8 bases between them. CDR1 and CDR2 (germline): DFQATT, SNEGSKA (reference sequence). The chain's CDR3 is CSASGIMNTEAFF. CDR3 bases: TGCAGTGCTAGTGGAATAATGAACACTGAAGCTTTCTTT.

The rearrangement joins TRBV3-1 to TRBJ1-6, with TRBD1 as a possible D gene (5 bases). CDR1 and CDR2 (germline): LGHDT, YNNKEL (reference sequence). This CDR3 is built from 15 residues. V lost 1 base to trimming and J lost 5 bases, with 9 bases between them. The CDR3 reads CASSQGTPDNSPLHF. The DNA for the CDR3 is TGTGCCAGCAGCCAAGGGACACCTGATAATTCACCCCTCCACTTT.

This clonotype occurred many times. This chain links TRBV20-1 with TRBJ1-6; D might be TRBD1 (6 bases). V was cut by 4 bases and J by 7 bases, with 14 bases left in between. The germline gives CDR1 DFQATT, CDR2 SNEGSKA (reference sequence). The CDR3 totals 14 residues. The CDR3 spells CSATDRDTNSPLHF. CDR3 DNA: TGCAGTGCTACCGACCGGGACACAAATTCACCCCTCCACTTT.

The table lists this clonotype with many counts. The chain employs TRBV7-9 and TRBJ2-1; 13 bases line up with TRBD2. With V trimmed by 5 bases and J by 4 bases, 8 bases remained unmatched. This CDR3 comprises 17 residues. Germline CDR1 reads SEHNR; CDR2 reads FQNEAQ (reference sequence). The CDR3 here is CASSVGLAGVLYNEQFF. CDR3 DNA sequence: TGTGCCAGCAGCGTCGGACTAGCGGGAGTTCTGTACAATGAGCAGTTCTTC.

This clonotype was detected many times. The chain has TRBV20-1 and TRBJ2-1; D remains ambiguous. The CDR3 has 17 amino acids. In germline, CDR1 is DFQATT, CDR2 SNEGSKA (reference sequence). The V end was cut by 5 bases, the J end by 2 bases, with 22 bases between. CDR3 loop: CSAPIYFGRKTYNEQFF. The CDR3 DNA is TGCAGTGCTCCGATCTACTTCGGTCGAAAGACCTACAATGAGCAGTTCTTC.

At least ten counts were recorded for this clonotype. The gene calls are TRBV9 and TRBJ1-6; TRBD1 aligns across 7 bases. Germline CDR1 and CDR2: SGDLS and YYNGEE. The CDR3 length is 14 residues. Trimming cost V 3 bases and J 6 bases; bases outside gene matches: 3. CDR3 protein: CASSAWDSNSPLHF. DNA of the CDR3: TGTGCCAGCAGCGCCTGGGACAGTAATTCACCCCTCCACTTT.

The V gene is TRBV10-3, the J gene TRBJ2-7; 12 nucleotides align to TRBD1. The germline V gene encodes CDR1 ENHRY and CDR2 SYGVKD. The length of the CDR3 is 15 residues. The ends lost 4 bases at V and 3 bases at J; junction bases unmatched: 4. The CDR3 region has the DNA TGTGCCATCAGTGGGGGACAGGGGGCATTCTACGAGCAGTACTTC. This encodes CAISGGQGAFYEQYF.

This clonotype has ten or more counts. V gene TRBV7-9 combines with J gene TRBJ2-5; 9 bases fit TRBD2. Trimming cost V 5 bases and J 3 bases; bases outside gene matches: 7. The CDR3 covers 15 residues. The germline gives CDR1 SEHNR, CDR2 FQNEAQ (reference sequence). In nucleotides, the CDR3 is TGTGCCAGCAGCGACGCCGGACTAGCGAAAGAGACCCAGTACTTC. Protein sequence: CASSDAGLAKETQYF.